One and the same sample provided the 14 T cell receptor beta chains below, sequenced in a study of siplizumab effects on memory and regulatory T cells. Profiling relied on immunoSEQ multiplex PCR, and the TCRdb table lists in-frame clones only, not all of them. The sample has 94,000 or so clones, approximately 96% seen once. The material sequenced was naive CD4+ T cells sorted from blood. All receptors come from a human donor in good health.

The chain uses TRBV5-1 and TRBJ1-2; 7 bases are a match to TRBD1. The V gene's germline CDR1 is SGHRS and CDR2 YFSETQ. V lost 6 bases, J lost 4 bases, and 12 bases stayed unmatched. This CDR3 contains 15 residues. The CDR3 nucleotides are TGCGCCAGCAACGAAACGGGACAGACTATCTATGGCTACACCTTC. Protein: CASNETGQTIYGYTF.

The rearrangement links TRBV6-5 to TRBJ1-4, with TRBD1 identical over 7 bases. Germline CDR1 reads MNHEY; CDR2 reads SVGAGI. The CDR3 length is 15 residues. Trimming took 0 bases from V and 8 from J; bases not matched to a gene: 6. The CDR3 is CASSYSGRGEEKLFF. The CDR3 nucleotides are TGTGCCAGCAGTTACTCGGGCAGGGGGGAGGAAAAACTGTTTTTT.

The genes are TRBV10-1 and TRBJ2-3; 7 nucleotides match TRBD1. The germline V gene has CDR1 WNHNN and CDR2 SYGVQD (reference sequence). The CDR3 extends over 15 amino acids. J lost 1 base, V lost 8 bases, and 9 bases had no gene match. The CDR3 coding sequence is TGCGCCAGCCCCACAGGACAGGACCGCACAGATACGCAGTATTTT. Protein product: CASPTGQDRTDTQYF.

This rearrangement joins TRBV19 to TRBJ1-4; D possibly corresponds to TRBD1 (6 bases). Between the trimmed V and J ends, which lost 4 bases and 7 bases, there was a span of 16 bases. The V gene's germline CDR1 is LNHDA and CDR2 SQIVND (reference sequence). The CDR3 runs to 15 residues. The CDR3 reads CASSTSDRSPEKLFF. DNA of the CDR3: TGTGCCAGTAGTACCTCCGACAGGTCCCCTGAAAAACTGTTTTTT.

The rearrangement links TRBV5-6 to TRBJ1-4, with 7 nucleotides matching TRBD1. J was trimmed by 5 bases and V by 3 bases; bases with no gene match: 4. From germline, CDR1 is SGHDT and CDR2 YYEEEE. The CDR3 consists of 14 residues. CDR3 in amino acids: CASSSTGINEKLFF. In DNA, the CDR3 is TGTGCCAGCAGCTCGACAGGGATAAATGAAAAACTGTTTTTT.

J is TRBJ1-3 and V is TRBV7-2, with D possibly being TRBD1 (6 bases). Germline CDR1 is SGHTA and CDR2 is FQGNSA. V lost 1 base and J lost 0, with 13 bases in between. The CDR3 contains 17 residues. For the CDR3, the DNA is TGTGCCAGCAGCTTAGTCACAGGGTATCACTCTGGAAACACCATATATTTT. Protein product: CASSLVTGYHSGNTIYF. Looking up the rest from reference TRBV7-2 and TRBJ1-3 gives the full variable domain: GAGVSQSPSNKVTEKGKDVELRCDPISGHTALYWYRQSLGQGLEFLIYFQGNSAPDKSGLPSDRFSAERTGGSVSTLTIQRTQQEDSAVYLCASSLVTGYHSGNTIYFGEGSWLTVV.

The chain couples TRBV30 to TRBJ1-1, with 8 bases that match TRBD1. The CDR3 is 14 amino acids. The ends lost 4 bases at V and 5 bases at J; junction bases unmatched: 9. CDR1 is GTSNPN, CDR2 SVGIG, per germline (reference sequence). The CDR3 sequence: CAWNRGNRYTEAFF. The CDR3 coding sequence is TGTGCCTGGAACAGGGGGAACCGGTATACTGAAGCTTTCTTT.

This clone appeared a single time. The chain has TRBV6-5 and TRBJ1-1; no definite D call. Trimming left V 5 bases short and J 4 bases short, with 17 bases between. CDR3 length equals 15 residues. Germline CDR1 reads MNHEY; CDR2 reads SVGAGI. The CDR3 DNA sequence: TGTGCCAGCAGTCCCACGCAGTTGGTTGGCACTGAAGCTTTCTTT. Translation: CASSPTQLVGTEAFF.

CDR3 bases: TGCAGTGCTAGGTCCACAGATACGCAGTATTTT. Protein: CSARSTDTQYF. V and J are TRBV20-1 and TRBJ2-3; D gene unclear. The length of the CDR3 is 11 residues. The germline CDR1 and CDR2 sequences are DFQATT and SNEGSKA (reference sequence). V was shortened by 3 bases and J by 2 bases, with 3 bases between the two germline ends.

The V gene is TRBV2, the J gene TRBJ1-5; a possible D gene is TRBD1 (5 bases). This CDR3 comprises 14 residues. Germline V gives CDR1 SNHLY, CDR2 FYNNEI. V lost 4 bases, J lost 6 bases, and 13 bases lay in between. CDR3 in amino acids: CASSVFGDGQPQHF. Here the CDR3 DNA reads TGTGCCAGCAGTGTTTTCGGGGACGGTCAGCCCCAGCATTTT.

This clone was seen just once. This rearrangement joins TRBV12-2 to TRBJ1-1; TRBD1 was called by the table and not checked on the DNA. TRBV12-2 is a documented pseudogene. CDR3 length: 12 residues. CDR3 sequence (DNA): TGTGCAAGTCGCTTAGGAAGGGGGAAGGCTTTCTTT. It translates to CASRLGRGKAFF.

The gene calls are TRBV5-6 and TRBJ1-2, with D perhaps TRBD1 (5 bases). The CDR3 has 14 residues. CDR1 is SGHDT, CDR2 YYEEEE, per germline. The V end lost 2 bases, the J end lost 5 bases, and 13 bases lay between the germline ends. The CDR3 reads CASSFSGTPYGYTF. The CDR3 DNA is TGTGCCAGCAGCTTTTCCGGGACTCCTTATGGCTACACCTTC.

The chain couples TRBV9 to TRBJ2-7; D might be TRBD2 (5 bases). Germline-derived CDR1 and CDR2 are SGDLS and YYNGEE. V shed 0 bases and J shed 7 bases, with 14 bases lying between them. The CDR3 is made up of 14 amino acids. Written as DNA, the CDR3 is TGTGCCAGCAGCGTAGGAAGTTGGTCGGGGGAGCAGTACTTC. Translation gives CASSVGSWSGEQYF.

The count of this clone is one. The chain has TRBV9 and TRBJ2-4; D may correspond to TRBD1 or TRBD2 (5 bases each). V lost 4 bases, J lost 4 bases, and 12 bases lay in between. The CDR3 totals 14 residues. Germline V gives CDR1 SGDLS, CDR2 YYNGEE. CDR3 in DNA: TGTGCCAGCAGCTTGGGACGGGGAAAAAACATTCAGTACTTC. Its protein is CASSLGRGKNIQYF.